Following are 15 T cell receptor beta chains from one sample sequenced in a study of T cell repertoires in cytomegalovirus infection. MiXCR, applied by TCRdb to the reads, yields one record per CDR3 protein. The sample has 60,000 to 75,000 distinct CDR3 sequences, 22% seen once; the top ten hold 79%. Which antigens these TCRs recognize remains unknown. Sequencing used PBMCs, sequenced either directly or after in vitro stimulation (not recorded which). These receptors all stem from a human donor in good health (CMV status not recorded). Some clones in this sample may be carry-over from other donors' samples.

The CDR3 region is CSAYITGGGQPQHF. CDR3 DNA sequence: TGCAGCGCTTACATTACAGGGGGAGGACAGCCCCAGCATTTT. The chain has TRBV20-1 and TRBJ1-5, with 8 positions matching TRBD1. Per the germline V gene, CDR1 is DFQATT and CDR2 is SNEGSKA (reference sequence). The CDR3 contains 14 residues.

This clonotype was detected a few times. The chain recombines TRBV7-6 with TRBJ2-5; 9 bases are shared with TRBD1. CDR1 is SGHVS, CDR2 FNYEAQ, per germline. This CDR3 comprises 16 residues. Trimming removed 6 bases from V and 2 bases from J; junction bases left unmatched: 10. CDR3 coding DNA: TGTGCCAGCAGTCAAAACGGGGGGACAGGGCAAGAGACCCAGTACTTC. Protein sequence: CASSQNGGTGQETQYF. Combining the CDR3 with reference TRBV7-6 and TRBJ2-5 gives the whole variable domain GAGVSQSPRYKVTKRGQDVALRCDPISGHVSLYWYRQALGQGPEFLTYFNYEAQQDKSGLPNDRFSAERPEGSISTLTIQRTEQRDSAMYRCASSQNGGTGQETQYFGPGTRLLVL.

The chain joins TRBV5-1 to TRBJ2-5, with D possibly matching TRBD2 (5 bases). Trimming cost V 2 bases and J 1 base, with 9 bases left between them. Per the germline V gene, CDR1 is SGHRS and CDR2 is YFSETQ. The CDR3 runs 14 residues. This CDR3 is CASSFSGFQETQYF. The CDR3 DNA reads TGCGCCAGCAGCTTCTCGGGATTCCAAGAGACCCAGTACTTC.

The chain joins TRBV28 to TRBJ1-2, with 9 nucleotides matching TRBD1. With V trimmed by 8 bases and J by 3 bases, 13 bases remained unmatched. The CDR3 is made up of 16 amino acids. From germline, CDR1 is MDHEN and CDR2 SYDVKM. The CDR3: CASRDPLQGADYGYTF. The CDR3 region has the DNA TGTGCCAGCCGTGACCCTTTACAGGGGGCGGACTATGGCTACACCTTC.

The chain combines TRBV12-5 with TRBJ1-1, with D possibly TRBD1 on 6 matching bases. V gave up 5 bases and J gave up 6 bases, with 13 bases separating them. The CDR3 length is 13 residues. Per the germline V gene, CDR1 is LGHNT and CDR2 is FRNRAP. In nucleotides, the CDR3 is TGTGCTAGTGGTCCCGGGGGGGGCCCTGAAGCTTTCTTT. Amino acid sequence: CASGPGGGPEAFF.

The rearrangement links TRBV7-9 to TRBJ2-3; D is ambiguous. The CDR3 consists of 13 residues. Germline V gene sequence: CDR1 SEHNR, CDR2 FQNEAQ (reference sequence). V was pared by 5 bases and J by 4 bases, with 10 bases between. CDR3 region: CASSDTMADTQYF. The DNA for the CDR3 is TGTGCCAGCAGCGACACAATGGCAGATACGCAGTATTTT.

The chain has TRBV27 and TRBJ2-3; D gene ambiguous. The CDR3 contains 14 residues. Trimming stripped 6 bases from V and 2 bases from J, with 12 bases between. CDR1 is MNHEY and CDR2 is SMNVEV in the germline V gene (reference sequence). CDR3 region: CASRNTANTDTQYF. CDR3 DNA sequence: TGTGCCAGCAGAAACACGGCCAACACAGATACGCAGTATTTT.

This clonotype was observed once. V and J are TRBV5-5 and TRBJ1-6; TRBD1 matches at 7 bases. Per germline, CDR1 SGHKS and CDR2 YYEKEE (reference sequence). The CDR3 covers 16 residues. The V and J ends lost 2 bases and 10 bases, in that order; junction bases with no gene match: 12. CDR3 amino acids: CASSLQPGQTYSPLHF. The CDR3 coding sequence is TGTGCCAGCAGCTTACAACCGGGACAGACCTACTCACCCCTCCACTTT. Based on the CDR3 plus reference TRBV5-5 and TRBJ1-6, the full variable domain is DAGVTQSPTHLIKTRGQQVTLRCSPISGHKSVSWYQQVLGQGPQFIFQYYEKEERGRGNFPDRFSARQFPNYSSELNVNALLLGDSALYLCASSLQPGQTYSPLHFGNGTRLTVT.

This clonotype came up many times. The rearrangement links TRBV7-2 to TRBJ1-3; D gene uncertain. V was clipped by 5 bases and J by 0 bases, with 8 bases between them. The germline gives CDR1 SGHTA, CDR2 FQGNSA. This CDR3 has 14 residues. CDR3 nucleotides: TGTGCCAGCAGCCAGAGTTCCTCTGGAAACACCATATATTTT. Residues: CASSQSSSGNTIYF.

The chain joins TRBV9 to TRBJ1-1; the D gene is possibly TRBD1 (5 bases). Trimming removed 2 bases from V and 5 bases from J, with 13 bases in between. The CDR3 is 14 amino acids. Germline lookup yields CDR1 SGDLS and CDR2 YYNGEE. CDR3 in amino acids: CASSVTSGMTEAFF. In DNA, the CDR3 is TGTGCCAGCAGCGTTACCTCAGGGATGACTGAAGCTTTCTTT.

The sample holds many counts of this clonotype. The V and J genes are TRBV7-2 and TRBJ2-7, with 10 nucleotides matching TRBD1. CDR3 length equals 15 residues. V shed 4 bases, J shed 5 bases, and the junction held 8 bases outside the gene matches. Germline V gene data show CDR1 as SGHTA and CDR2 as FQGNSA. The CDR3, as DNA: TGTGCCAGCAGCTCATCCGGGACAGGGGTCCACGAGCAGTACTTC. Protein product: CASSSSGTGVHEQYF.

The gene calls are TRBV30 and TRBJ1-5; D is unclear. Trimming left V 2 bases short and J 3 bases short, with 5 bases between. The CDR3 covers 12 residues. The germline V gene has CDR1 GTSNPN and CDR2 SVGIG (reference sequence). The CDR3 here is CAWSRDNQPQHF. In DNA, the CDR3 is TGTGCCTGGAGTCGGGACAATCAGCCCCAGCATTTT.

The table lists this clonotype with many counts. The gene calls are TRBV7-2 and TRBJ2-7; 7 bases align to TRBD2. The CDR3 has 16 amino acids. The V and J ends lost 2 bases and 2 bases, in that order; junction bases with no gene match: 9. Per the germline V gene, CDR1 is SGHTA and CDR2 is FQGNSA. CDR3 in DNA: TGTGCCAGCAGCTTATTTATGGAGCGGGATCCCTACGAGCAGTACGTC. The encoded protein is CASSLFMERDPYEQYV.

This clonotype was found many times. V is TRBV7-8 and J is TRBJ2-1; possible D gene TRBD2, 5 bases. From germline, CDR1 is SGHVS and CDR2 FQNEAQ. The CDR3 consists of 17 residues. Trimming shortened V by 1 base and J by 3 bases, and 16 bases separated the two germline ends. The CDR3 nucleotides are TGTGCCAGCAGCTTAGATGAAGGGAAGAGCGGCTACAATGAGCAGTTCTTC. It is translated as CASSLDEGKSGYNEQFF.

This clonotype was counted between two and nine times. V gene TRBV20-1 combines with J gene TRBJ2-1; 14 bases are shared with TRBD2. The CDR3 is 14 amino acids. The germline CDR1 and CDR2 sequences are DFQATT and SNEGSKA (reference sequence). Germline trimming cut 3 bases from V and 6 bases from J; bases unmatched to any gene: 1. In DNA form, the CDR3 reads TGCAGTGCTAGGACTAGCGGGAGGGCCAATGAGCAGTTCTTC. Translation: CSARTSGRANEQFF.